Below are 4 T cell receptor beta chains sequenced from a single sample in a study of early T cells in non-severe SARS-CoV-2 infection. TCRdb fed the 5' RACE reads into MiXCR, producing one record per CDR3 protein. The table includes 80,000 to 95,000 distinct CDR3 sequences, 16% detected once. The sequencing here drew on whole blood, taken at baseline. These receptors originate from an adult who was a healthcare worker with PCR-confirmed SARS-CoV-2 infection or an uninfected control (not recorded which).

This clonotype was detected many times. The chain carries TRBV5-1 and TRBJ1-5; D gene uncertain. Deletions cut 7 bases from V and 5 bases from J, with 13 bases between. The CDR3 is 13 amino acids. CDR1 is SGHRS and CDR2 is YFSETQ in the germline V gene. CDR3: CASRAEGDQPQHF. The CDR3 region has the DNA TGCGCCAGCCGAGCGGAGGGAGATCAGCCCCAGCATTTT.

In its sample, this clonotype was seen a few times. The chain is built from TRBV7-9 and TRBJ2-7; weak D call: TRBD1 (6 bases). V lost 5 bases and J 7 bases, leaving 18 bases between the germline ends. The germline gives CDR1 SEHNR, CDR2 FQNEAQ (reference sequence). This CDR3 spans 14 amino acids. Here the CDR3 reads CASSIQGKGVEQYF. For the CDR3, the DNA is TGTGCCAGCAGCATTCAGGGGAAGGGCGTGGAGCAGTACTTC. Filled out from reference TRBV7-9 and TRBJ2-7, the complete variable domain reads DTGVSQNPRHKITKRGQNVTFRCDPISEHNRLYWYRQTLGQGPEFLTYFQNEAQLEKSRLLSDRFSAERPKGSFSTLEIQRTEQGDSAMYLCASSIQGKGVEQYFGPGTRLTVT.

This chain connects TRBV15 to TRBJ2-7; D is ambiguous. V was clipped by 0 bases and J by 3 bases, with 6 bases between them. The CDR3 has 13 residues. CDR1 is LNHNV and CDR2 is YYDKDF in the germline V gene (reference sequence). CDR3 in amino acids: CATSRDPGYEQYF. The CDR3 DNA reads as TGTGCCACCAGCAGAGATCCCGGCTACGAGCAGTACTTC.

Only a few counts were recorded for this clonotype. The rearrangement links TRBV7-9 to TRBJ2-3, with D perhaps TRBD2 (5 bases). CDR3 size: 16 residues. CDR1 and CDR2 (germline): SEHNR, FQNEAQ (reference sequence). V lost 5 bases and J 4 bases, leaving 19 bases between the germline ends. CDR3 in DNA: TGTGCCAGCAGCGCGACGGGTCGAGGGTCCGCAGATACGCAGTATTTT. It yields the protein CASSATGRGSADTQYF.